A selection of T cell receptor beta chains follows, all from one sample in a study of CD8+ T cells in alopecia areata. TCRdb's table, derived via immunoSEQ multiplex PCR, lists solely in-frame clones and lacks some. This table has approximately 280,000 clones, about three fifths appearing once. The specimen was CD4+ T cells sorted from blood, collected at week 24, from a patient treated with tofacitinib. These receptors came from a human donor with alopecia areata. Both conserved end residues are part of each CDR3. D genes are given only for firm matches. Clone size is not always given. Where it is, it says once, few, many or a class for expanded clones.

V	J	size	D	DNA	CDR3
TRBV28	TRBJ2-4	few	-	TGTGCCAGCGACACACGACTGGCCAAAAACATTCAGTACTTC	CASDTRLAKNIQYF
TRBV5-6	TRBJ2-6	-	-	TGTGCCAGCAGCTTGCCTCCGGCCCAATCTGGGGCCAACGTCCTGACTTTC	CASSLPPAQSGANVLTF
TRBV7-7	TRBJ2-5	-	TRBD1	TGTGCTAGCAGCCCCCGGACAGGGCAAGAGACCCAGTACTTC	CASSPRTGQETQYF
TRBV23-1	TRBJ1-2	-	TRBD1	TGCGCCAGCAGTCATGAGCCTCGCCGGCGACAGGGAGGATGGTGGGGCGGCTACACCTTC	CASSHEPRRRQGGWWGGYTF
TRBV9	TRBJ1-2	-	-	TGTGCCAGCAGCGTAGCCGGCAGGGGAAGCGGCTACACCTTC	CASSVAGRGSGYTF
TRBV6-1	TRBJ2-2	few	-	TGTGCCAGCGGGAGACAGGGAGGTGGCACCGGGGAGCTGTTTTTT	CASGRQGGGTGELFF
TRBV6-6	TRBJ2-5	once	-	TGTGCCAGCAGTTCGGACTTGGGGGAGACCCAGTACTTC	CASSSDLGETQYF
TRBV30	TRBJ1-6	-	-	TGTGCCTGGAGTGGGACTAGCGTGGGACTAAATTCACCCCTCCACTTT	CAWSGTSVGLNSPLHF
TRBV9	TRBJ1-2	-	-	TGTGCCAGTGGAAAGTCTAACTATGGCTACACCTTC	CASGKSNYGYTF
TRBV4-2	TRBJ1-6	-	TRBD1	TGTGCCAGCAGCCAAGAGGGAACAGGGGGAAATTCACCCCTCCACTTT	CASSQEGTGGNSPLHF
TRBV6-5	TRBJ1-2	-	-	TGTGCCAGCGCACCCCGACCCGGACTCTATGGCTACACCTTC	CASAPRPGLYGYTF
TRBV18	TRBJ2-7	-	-	TGTGCCAGCTCACCAGAAGGGTCCGTCTACGAGCAGTACTTC	CASSPEGSVYEQYF
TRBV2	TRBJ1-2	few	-	TGTGCCAGCAGGGCCCGGGGGGCGTCTAACTATGGCTACACCTTC	CASRARGASNYGYTF
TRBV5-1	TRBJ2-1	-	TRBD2	TGCGCCAGCAGCGGGACTAGCGGGGGGGCTCTCGGTGAGCAGTTCTTC	CASSGTSGGALGEQFF
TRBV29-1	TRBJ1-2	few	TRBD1	TGCAGCGTTGAAAGGGGACAGGGTTATGGCTACACCTTC	CSVERGQGYGYTF
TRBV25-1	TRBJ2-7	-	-	TGTGCCAGCAGTGTGGAGACCTACGAGCAGTACTTC	CASSVETYEQYF
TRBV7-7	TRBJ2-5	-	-	TGTGCTAGCAGCCTAGGGAACGGGGACCAAGAGACCCAGTACTTC	CASSLGNGDQETQYF
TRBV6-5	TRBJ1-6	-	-	TGTGCCAGCAGATTACAGGGTGATTCACCCCTCCACTTT	CASRLQGDSPLHF
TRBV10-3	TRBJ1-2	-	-	TGTGCCATCAGTGACGTGACCAGCGGTGGCTACACCTTC	CAISDVTSGGYTF
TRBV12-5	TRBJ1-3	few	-	TGTGCTAGTGGTCCGCGGTTGTCAGGAAACACCATATATTTT	CASGPRLSGNTIYF
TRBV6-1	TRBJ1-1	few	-	TGTGCCAGCGTCTTTTTCCCTGAAGCTTTCTTT	CASVFFPEAFF
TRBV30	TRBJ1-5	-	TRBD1	TGTGCCTGGAGTCCTGGGACAGTCAATCAGCCCCAGCATTTT	CAWSPGTVNQPQHF
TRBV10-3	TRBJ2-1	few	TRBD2	TGTGCCATCAGTGAGGGGACTAGCGACCCCTACAATGAGCAGTTCTTC	CAISEGTSDPYNEQFF
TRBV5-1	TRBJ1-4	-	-	TGCGCCAGCAGCTTAGGGATAGGCGGCGAAAAACTGTTTTTT	CASSLGIGGEKLFF
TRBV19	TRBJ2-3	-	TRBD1	TGTGCCAGTAACAGGGGCGCAGATACGCAGTATTTT	CASNRGADTQYF
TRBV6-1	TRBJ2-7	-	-	TGTGCCAGCAGTGAGAGTAGCTACGAGCAGTACTTC	CASSESSYEQYF
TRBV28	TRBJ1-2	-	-	TGTGCCAGCAGTTTCGGCTATGGCTACACCTTC	CASSFGYGYTF
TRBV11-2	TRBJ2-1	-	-	TGTGCCAGCAGCCCCGAGGGGGGTCCCTACAATGAGCAGTTCTTC	CASSPEGGPYNEQFF
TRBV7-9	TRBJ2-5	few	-	TGTGCCACCCAAGGTGGGGTAGAGACCCAGTACTTC	CATQGGVETQYF
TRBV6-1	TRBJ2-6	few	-	TGTGCCAGCAGTGACCGCCCCTCTGGGGCCAACGTCCTGACTTTC	CASSDRPSGANVLTF
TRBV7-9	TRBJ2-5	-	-	TGTGCCAGCACCGACAGAGAGACCCAGTACTTC	CASTDRETQYF
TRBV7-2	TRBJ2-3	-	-	TGTGCCAGCAGCTTAGCGGGGGGCACAGATACGCAGTATTTT	CASSLAGGTDTQYF
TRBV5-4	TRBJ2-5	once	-	TGTGCCAGCAGCTTGGGGGCGCCGGGACTTGAGTACCAAGAGACCCAGTACTTC	CASSLGAPGLEYQETQYF
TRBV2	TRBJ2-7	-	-	TGTGCCAGCAGGGCCGGCTACGAGCAGTACTTC	CASRAGYEQYF
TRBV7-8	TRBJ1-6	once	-	TGTGCCAGCAGCTTAAGTGGCACCGGGGGATCACCCCTCCACTTT	CASSLSGTGGSPLHF
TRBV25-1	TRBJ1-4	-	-	TGTGCCAGCAGTGAAGGAGGTTGGGATAATGAAAAACTGTTTTTT	CASSEGGWDNEKLFF
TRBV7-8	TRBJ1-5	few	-	TGTGCCAGCAGCTTACACCATCAGCCCCAGCATTTT	CASSLHHQPQHF
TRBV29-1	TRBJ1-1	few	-	TGCAGCGTTGATGATCGGGGGACCACTGAAGCTTTCTTT	CSVDDRGTTEAFF
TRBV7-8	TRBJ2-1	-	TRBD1	TGTGCCAGCAGCTTTCCCCGCGGGACAGGGAACAATGAGCAGTTCTTC	CASSFPRGTGNNEQFF
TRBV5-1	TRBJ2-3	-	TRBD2	TGCGCCAGCCGAAGCGGGGGCCTTAGCACAGATACGCAGTATTTT	CASRSGGLSTDTQYF
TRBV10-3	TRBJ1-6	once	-	TGTGCCATCACTGGGGGAAGTAATTCACCCCTCCACTTT	CAITGGSNSPLHF
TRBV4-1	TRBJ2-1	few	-	TGCGCCAGCAGCCATCCCGCCCGTAACTGGGTAATGTTCTTC	CASSHPARNWVMFF
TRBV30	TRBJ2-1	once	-	TGTGCCGGCGCGTTAACGGCCCACAATGAGCAGTTCTTC	CAGALTAHNEQFF
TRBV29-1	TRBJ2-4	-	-	TGCAGCGACCGGACCCAAAACATTCAGTACTTC	CSDRTQNIQYF